A single sample is the source of the 16 T cell receptor beta chains below, sequenced in a study of blood T cells in healthy people across ages. A J-beta primer mix and a sample-barcoded 5' primer were used in a second PCR of about 6 to 12 cycles. TCRdb called the 5' RACE reads again in MiXCR, with one record for every CDR3 protein. The sample has about 1.4 million distinct CDR3 sequences; roughly 59% are singletons. Sequencing used blood. The receptors were gathered from a man aged 18 to 29 in good health.

The V and J genes are TRBV20-1 and TRBJ1-2; unclear D gene. V was clipped by 3 bases and J by 8 bases, with 13 bases between them. The CDR3 runs 12 residues. Looked up from germline, CDR1 is DFQATT and CDR2 is SNEGSKA (reference sequence). This CDR3 reads CSASHPMGGYTF. CDR3 bases: TGCAGTGCTAGCCACCCAATGGGGGGCTACACCTTC.

The rearrangement uses TRBV4-1 and TRBJ2-7, with 9 bases fitting TRBD2. Germline V gene lookup returns CDR1 MGHRA and CDR2 YSYEKL. After removal of 1 base from V and 3 bases from J, the junction contained 10 bases not matched to a gene. This CDR3 is 17 amino acids long. CDR3 coding DNA: TGCGCCAGCAGCCAAGTGCCTAGTAGCGGGGGTTTCTACGAGCAGTACTTC. This gives the protein CASSQVPSSGGFYEQYF.

The gene calls are TRBV12-3 or TRBV12-4 and TRBJ1-1; 9 bases agree with TRBD1. The CDR3 totals 15 residues. With 6 bases clipped from V and 0 bases from J, the junction kept 5 bases outside the gene matches. CDR3 protein: CASRGTGLMNTEAFF. CDR3 coding DNA: TGTGCCAGCAGGGGGACAGGGCTCATGAACACTGAAGCTTTCTTT.

This chain connects TRBV11-2 to TRBJ2-1; 8 bases map to TRBD1. The CDR3 loop spans 14 amino acids. The V gene's germline CDR1 is SGHAT and CDR2 FQNNGV. Trimming took 2 bases from V and 10 from J; bases not matched to a gene: 7. The DNA of the CDR3 is TGTGCCAGCAGCTTATTAGGACAGGGTAGAGAGCAGTTCTTC. It is translated as CASSLLGQGREQFF.

The J gene is TRBJ1-1, the V gene TRBV13; a possible D gene is TRBD1 (5 bases). Trimming took 4 bases from V and 2 from J, leaving 17 bases between them. The CDR3 extends over 16 amino acids. Germline V lookup: CDR1 PRHDT, CDR2 FYEKMQ (reference sequence). The CDR3 nucleotides are TGTGCCAGCAGCTCTGGTGTTGGGGCAGGCAACACTGAAGCTTTCTTT. It translates to CASSSGVGAGNTEAFF.

About this clonotype itself: The junction departs from germline at one end; a sequencing error may be responsible. This chain connects TRBV4-1 to TRBJ2-6; D gene unclear. The CDR3 spans 13 residues. In germline, CDR1 is MGHRA, CDR2 YSYEKL. CDR3 DNA sequence: TGCGCCAGCCGTCACTCTGGGGTCAACGTCCTGACTTTC. Its translation: CASRHSGVNVLTF.

This clonotype was seen a handful of times. The chain employs TRBV19 and TRBJ2-3; D might be TRBD2 (5 bases). CDR3 length: 13 amino acids. V was clipped by 6 bases and J by 6 bases, with 13 bases between them. Germline V gene lookup returns CDR1 LNHDA and CDR2 SQIVND (reference sequence). The CDR3 spells CASSSLASDTQYF. For the CDR3, the DNA is TGTGCCAGTAGCTCCCTAGCCAGCGATACGCAGTATTTT.

This clonotype has only a few counts. The V and J genes are TRBV12-3 or TRBV12-4 and TRBJ2-3, with D possibly TRBD2 on 6 matching bases. Trimming removed 2 bases at V and 5 bases at J, with 14 bases between. The CDR3 extends over 15 amino acids. This chain's CDR3 is CASSLYREHQDTQYF. DNA for the CDR3: TGTGCCAGCAGTTTATATCGGGAGCACCAAGATACGCAGTATTTT.

The genes are TRBV20-1 and TRBJ2-3; TRBD1 might be the D (6 bases). V was clipped by 3 bases and J by 8 bases, with 18 bases between them. The CDR3 loop spans 14 amino acids. Per the germline V gene, CDR1 is DFQATT and CDR2 is SNEGSKA (reference sequence). CDR3 residues: CSASSGTTIGTQYF. CDR3 sequence (DNA): TGCAGTGCTAGTTCTGGGACAACAATAGGTACGCAGTATTTT.

The chain is built from TRBV20-1 and TRBJ2-5; the D gene could be TRBD1 or TRBD2 (5 bases each). The CDR3 has 15 amino acids. Looked up from germline, CDR1 is DFQATT and CDR2 is SNEGSKA (reference sequence). V dropped 0 bases and J dropped 4 bases, with 15 bases sitting between them. The CDR3, as DNA: TGCAGTGCTAGAGATGGGGGAGAAGGGATAGAGACCCAGTACTTC. It encodes CSARDGGEGIETQYF.

The chain joins TRBV4-2 to TRBJ2-7; possible D gene TRBD1, 6 bases. Germline V gives CDR1 LGHNA, CDR2 YNFKEQ. The CDR3 extends over 12 amino acids. V gave up 5 bases and J gave up 6 bases, with 11 bases separating them. CDR3 protein: CASSGTPSEQYF. CDR3 bases: TGTGCCAGCAGCGGGACACCCTCCGAGCAGTACTTC.

This clonotype occurred a few times. The J gene is TRBJ2-6, the V gene TRBV6-2 or TRBV6-3; tentatively, D is TRBD2 (5 bases). In germline, CDR1 is MNHEY, CDR2 SVGEGT. Trimming cost V 0 bases and J 1 base, with 13 bases left between them. The CDR3 has 18 residues. CDR3 sequence (DNA): TGTGCCAGCAGTTACTCGACTGGACTCGAGTCTGGGGCCAACGTCCTGACTTTC. Protein product: CASSYSTGLESGANVLTF.

The chain carries TRBV7-9 and TRBJ1-5; TRBD1 aligns across 7 bases. The length of the CDR3 is 13 residues. Looked up from germline, CDR1 is SEHNR and CDR2 is FQNEAQ (reference sequence). J was trimmed by 4 bases and V by 10 bases; bases with no gene match: 7. In nucleotides, the CDR3 is TGTGCCACCACAGGGGTTAGTAATCAGCCCCAGCATTTT. Encoded protein: CATTGVSNQPQHF.

The count of this clonotype is one. The chain has TRBV12-3 or TRBV12-4 and TRBJ2-5; maybe TRBD2 (6 bases). V lost 3 bases to trimming and J lost 9 bases, with 14 bases between them. The CDR3 extends over 13 amino acids. CDR3 bases: TGTGCCAGCAGTTTGCGGGACCCGGGGTCCCAGTACTTC. This sequence encodes CASSLRDPGSQYF.

V is TRBV9 and J is TRBJ2-5; TRBD1 matches at 7 bases. After removal of 4 bases from V and 5 bases from J, the junction contained 11 bases not matched to a gene. The germline gives CDR1 SGDLS, CDR2 YYNGEE. There are 15 residues in the CDR3. The CDR3 DNA is TGTGCCAGCAGCCTCCACAGGGGATGGGAGGAGACCCAGTACTTC. Translation gives CASSLHRGWEETQYF. The full variable domain, with the rest looked up from reference TRBV9 and TRBJ2-5, is DSGVTQTPKHLITATGQRVTLRCSPRSGDLSVYWYQQSLDQGLQFLIQYYNGEERAKGNILERFSAQQFPDLHSELNLSSLELGDSALYFCASSLHRGWEETQYFGPGTRLLVL.

The chain combines TRBV27 with TRBJ1-5; 7 bases line up with TRBD1. The germline gives CDR1 MNHEY, CDR2 SMNVEV (reference sequence). With V trimmed by 5 bases and J by 6 bases, 10 bases remained unmatched. This CDR3 contains 15 residues. The CDR3: CASSPGTASGQPQHF. In nucleotides, the CDR3 is TGTGCCAGCAGTCCGGGGACAGCCTCTGGTCAGCCCCAGCATTTT.